This TCR beta chain comes out of a study of cytomegalovirus exposure and HLA in healthy donors. General study results and limits: The study labeled more than 150 TCR beta chains cytomegalovirus-associated. It emerged from a later analysis that several of the most significant clusters appeared to be linked to common viral pathogens. TCR association rates varied by HLA locus in a later analysis, with DRB1 highest and HLA-C lowest.

Note on this clone: Its antigen is unknown.

The length of the CDR3 is 11 residues. CDR1 and CDR2 (germline): SQVTM, ANQGSEA. V shed 2 bases and J shed 7 bases, with 8 bases lying between them. Use of 60 Vbeta and 13 Jbeta primers characterized the PCR. Here immunoSEQ multiplex PCR was the method, and the copy in TCRdb shows in-frame clones only, minus some. The sample carries about 170,000 clones, roughly 80% recorded once. The TCR comes from a female donor in good health and CMV-seronegative. Input material: PBMCs. The gene calls are TRBV29-1 and TRBJ1-1; a weak D match, TRBD1 (5 bases). CDR3 nucleotides: TGCAGCGTTGAACGGGGGGGTGAAGCTTTCTTT. It yields the protein CSVERGGEAFF. Using reference TRBV29-1 and TRBJ1-1 for the parts outside the CDR3, the full variable domain is SAVISQKPSRDICQRGTSLTIQCQVDSQVTMMFWYRQQPGQSLTLIATANQGSEATYESGFVIDKFPISRPNLTFSTLTVSNMSPEDSSIYLCSVERGGEAFFGQGTRLTVV.